The rows below give T cell receptor beta chains drawn from one sample of a study of spatial heterogeneity in lung cancer. TCRdb re-called the 5' RACE reads through MiXCR, storing one row per CDR3 protein. The sample has about 80,000 distinct CDR3 sequences; 15% to 25% are singletons. Sequenced here: PBMCs, sampled at surgery. Receptor source: a male donor with early-stage non-small cell lung cancer. Each CDR3 is given with its conserved first and last residue. A D gene is named only where the DNA matches it firmly. Expanded clones get a size class; other rows say once, few or many, or leave the size out.

clone_size j_call v_call d_call cdr3_nt cdr3_aa
many TRBJ1-1 TRBV29-1 TRBD1 TGCAGCGTTGACAGGGGGCTGGCTGAAGCTTTCTTT CSVDRGLAEAFF
few TRBJ1-6 TRBV20-1 NA TGCAGTGCTACCCAGGACTATAATTCACCCCTCCACTTT CSATQDYNSPLHF
few TRBJ1-1 TRBV20-1 NA TGCAGTGCTAGAGAGGCAGGACCGAACACTGAAGCTTTCTTT CSAREAGPNTEAFF
NA TRBJ2-1 TRBV10-3 TRBD1 TGTGCCATCAGTGCGGACAGGACCACCTACAATGAGCAGTTCTTC CAISADRTTYNEQFF
few TRBJ2-5 TRBV6-2/TRBV6-3 TRBD2 TGTGCCATCGGGACTAGACAAGAGACCCAGTACTTC CAIGTRQETQYF
NA TRBJ2-7 TRBV20-1 NA TGCAGTGCTAGAGGTGAAGGATACTACGAGCAGTACTTC CSARGEGYYEQYF
NA TRBJ1-6 TRBV20-1 NA TGCAGTGCTAGAGATGGATCGGCTGGCAATTCACCCCTCCACTTT CSARDGSAGNSPLHF
NA TRBJ2-1 TRBV7-2 NA TGTGCCAGCAGCTTAGTACGGAGACTCGCCTACAATGAGCAGTTCTTC CASSLVRRLAYNEQFF
few TRBJ2-7 TRBV27 TRBD1 TGTGCCAGCAGTGACCGGGACAGGGCCTACGAGCAGTACTTC CASSDRDRAYEQYF
few TRBJ1-5 TRBV28 NA TGTGCCAGCAGTTCGGGTCATAGCAATCAGCCCCAGCATTTT CASSSGHSNQPQHF
few TRBJ2-7 TRBV12-3/TRBV12-4 TRBD1 TGTGCCAGCACCTACAGGGGGACCTCCTACGAGCAGTACTTC CASTYRGTSYEQYF
NA TRBJ2-7 TRBV20-1 NA TGCAGTGCTAGAGATTACTCAGCTCCTTACGAGCAGTACTTC CSARDYSAPYEQYF
few TRBJ2-5 TRBV6-1 NA TGTGCCAGCAGTGAATCCCCCAGGGTGCAGGGAGAGACCCAGTACTTC CASSESPRVQGETQYF
NA TRBJ2-2 TRBV12-3/TRBV12-4 NA TGTGCCAGCAGTTTTCCCCGGGGGACCCGGAACACCGGGGAGCTGTTTTTT CASSFPRGTRNTGELFF
few TRBJ1-5 TRBV5-4 NA TGTGCCAGCAGCTACGAGCCCCAGAGCAATCAGCCCCAGCATTTT CASSYEPQSNQPQHF
NA TRBJ2-1 TRBV5-6 TRBD1 TGTGCCAGCAGCCCCAGGACAGGCCACAATGAGCAGTTCTTC CASSPRTGHNEQFF
NA TRBJ1-2 TRBV29-1 TRBD1 TGCAGCGTTGGAGACAGGGTTAACTATGGCTACACCTTC CSVGDRVNYGYTF
few TRBJ2-7 TRBV6-5 NA TGTGCCAGCAGTTACGCCGGACAGACGGTACCCCCCTACGAGCAGTACTTC CASSYAGQTVPPYEQYF
few TRBJ2-1 TRBV4-1 TRBD2 TGCGCCAGCAGCCAAGATCATGGCAGCGGGAGGGCCAGAAATGAGCAGTTCTTC CASSQDHGSGRARNEQFF
NA TRBJ2-4 TRBV2 NA TGTGCCAGCACCCCAGGACGGACCGCCAAAAACATTCAGTACTTC CASTPGRTAKNIQYF
NA TRBJ1-4 TRBV5-6 NA TGTGCCAGCAGCTCCCCCGGGACACGGCGTGGAGAAAAACTGTTTTTT CASSSPGTRRGEKLFF
NA TRBJ1-4 TRBV29-1 NA TGCAGCGTTGAAAGGGGGACGGGAAAACTGTTTTTT CSVERGTGKLFF
few TRBJ2-1 TRBV30 TRBD2 TGTGCCTGGAGCGAACTAGCGGGAGACAATGAGCAGTTCTTC CAWSELAGDNEQFF
NA TRBJ2-1 TRBV3-1 NA TGTGCCAGCAGCCCCGAGACTAGCTACAATGAGCAGTTCTTC CASSPETSYNEQFF
NA TRBJ2-3 TRBV11-3 NA TGTGCCAGCAGCTTCCCTCTTGATACGCAGTATTTT CASSFPLDTQYF
NA TRBJ1-1 TRBV2 NA TGTGCCAGCAGAGTAACAGGGCCCACTGAAGCTTTCTTT CASRVTGPTEAFF
NA TRBJ2-7 TRBV5-1 NA TGCGCCAGCAGATCGACAGGATTCGAGCAGTACTTC CASRSTGFEQYF
NA TRBJ2-7 TRBV2 TRBD1 TGTGCCAGTGGTGGGACAGTCTACGAGCAGTACTTC CASGGTVYEQYF
NA TRBJ1-3 TRBV11-2 NA TGTGCCAGCAGCACCCGGACGGTGAGCTCTGGAAACACCATATATTTT CASSTRTVSSGNTIYF
few TRBJ1-4 TRBV4-1 NA TGCGCCAGCAGCCAAGAATCACTCGGGAGGGGTGAAAAACTGTTTTTT CASSQESLGRGEKLFF
NA TRBJ1-2 TRBV7-2 NA TGTGCCAGCAGCGCAGGAGGGATAAACTATGGCTACACCTTC CASSAGGINYGYTF
NA TRBJ2-3 TRBV28 TRBD2 TGTGCCAGCAGTTTATTTAGCGGGAGGGCCACAGATACGCAGTATTTT CASSLFSGRATDTQYF
few TRBJ1-1 TRBV19 TRBD1 TGTGCCAGCCGGCCCACAGGGGACACTGAAGCTTTCTTT CASRPTGDTEAFF
NA TRBJ2-7 TRBV18 TRBD2 TGTGCCAGCTCACAGCGGGACTCCTACGAGCAGTACTTC CASSQRDSYEQYF
few TRBJ2-6 TRBV28 NA TGTGCCAGCAGTTTACTCCTAAGCTCTGGGGCCAACGTCCTGACTTTC CASSLLLSSGANVLTF
few TRBJ1-1 TRBV7-9 NA TGTGCCAGCAGCAACCCAGGGGTAAATGAAGCTTTCTTT CASSNPGVNEAFF
few TRBJ1-2 TRBV12-3/TRBV12-4 NA TGTGCCAGCAGTTTGAACGTGCCCCGCGTATCCTTC CASSLNVPRVSF
NA TRBJ2-1 TRBV20-1 NA TGCAGTGCTAGAGATCAAACGGGTAAAGGTGAGCAGTTCTTC CSARDQTGKGEQFF
few TRBJ2-5 TRBV6-6 NA TGTGCCAGCAGCGAGTGGGGGGAAGAGACCCAGTACTTC CASSEWGEETQYF
NA TRBJ2-5 TRBV4-1 NA TGCGCCAGCAGCCAAGATGGCTTGCCCTTGGAGGGGACCCAGTACTTC CASSQDGLPLEGTQYF
NA TRBJ2-7 TRBV7-2 TRBD2 TGTGCCAGCAGCTCCCTAGCGGGAGTATACGAGCAGTACTTC CASSSLAGVYEQYF
many TRBJ1-1 TRBV30 TRBD1 TGTGCCTGGAATAGGGACAGAGCAAACACTGAAGCTTTCTTT CAWNRDRANTEAFF
NA TRBJ2-7 TRBV28 TRBD1 TGTGCCAGCAGTTCCGCCGGGACAGGAAACTACGAGCAGTACTTC CASSSAGTGNYEQYF
NA TRBJ2-5 TRBV6-1 TRBD2 TGTGCCAGCAGCTTGGGGGGACTAGCGGTCCAAGAGACCCAGTACTTC CASSLGGLAVQETQYF